One and the same sample provided the 27 T cell receptor beta chains below, sequenced in a study of T cell changes during pregnancy in multiple sclerosis. Libraries were prepared by immunoSEQ multiplex PCR; TCRdb keeps only in-frame clonotypes and omits some of them. The table lists about 62,000 clones, over 80% of them singletons, with roughly 2.6% in the top ten. The input for sequencing was peripheral blood, taken in the second trimester of pregnancy. Receptor source: a female donor in good health, enrolled as a control in a pregnancy study.

The rearrangement links TRBV5-1 to TRBJ1-1, with D maybe TRBD1 (6 bases). The germline V gene has CDR1 SGHRS and CDR2 YFSETQ. V gave up 1 base and J gave up 1 base, with 17 bases separating them. The CDR3 loop spans 17 amino acids. The CDR3: CASSLWTETRENTEAFF. The DNA of the CDR3 is TGCGCCAGCAGCTTGTGGACAGAAACCCGGGAGAACACTGAAGCTTTCTTT. Complete variable domain (other parts from reference TRBV5-1 and TRBJ1-1): KAGVTQTPRYLIKTRGQQVTLSCSPISGHRSVSWYQQTPGQGLQFLFEYFSETQRNKGNFPGRFSGRQFSNSRSEMNVSTLELGDSALYLCASSLWTETRENTEAFFGQGTRLTVV.

The CDR3 bases are TGTGCCAGCAGCTTAGGAACAAACCCTACAGCCGAGCAGTACTTC. The encoded protein is CASSLGTNPTAEQYF. The rearrangement joins TRBV11-2 to TRBJ2-7, with unresolved D. Per the germline V gene, CDR1 is SGHAT and CDR2 is FQNNGV. V lost 1 base, J lost 6 bases, and 16 bases lay in between. The CDR3 consists of 15 residues.

V usage is TRBV6-1 and J usage is TRBJ2-1; 10 nucleotides agree with TRBD1. Per the germline V gene, CDR1 is MNHNS and CDR2 is SASEGT. The ends lost 6 bases at V and 3 bases at J; junction bases unmatched: 2. The CDR3 loop spans 14 amino acids. The CDR3 region has the DNA TGTGCCAGCAGCGGGACAGGGGACTACAATGAGCAGTTCTTC. This encodes CASSGTGDYNEQFF.

The chain joins TRBV6-5 to TRBJ2-1; D possibly corresponds to TRBD1 (6 bases). Germline V gives CDR1 MNHEY, CDR2 SVGAGI. Deletions cut 0 bases from V and 0 bases from J, with 9 bases between. The CDR3 sequence is 16 residues long. CDR3: CASSYSIQGSYNEQFF. CDR3 nucleotides: TGTGCCAGCAGTTACTCGATACAGGGCTCCTACAATGAGCAGTTCTTC.

J is TRBJ2-3 and V is TRBV19, with a weak D call TRBD2 (6 bases). Germline V gene data show CDR1 as LNHDA and CDR2 as SQIVND (reference sequence). V was pared by 6 bases and J by 3 bases, with 10 bases between. CDR3 size: 13 residues. The DNA for the CDR3 is TGTGCCAGTAGCTTCCGGGAGACAGATACGCAGTATTTT. This sequence encodes CASSFRETDTQYF.

In this sample, this clone turned up once. V gene TRBV12-5 combines with J gene TRBJ1-6; D is ambiguous. CDR1 and CDR2 (germline): LGHNT, FRNRAP. V lost 5 bases and J 7 bases, leaving 15 bases between the germline ends. The CDR3 runs to 15 residues. This chain's CDR3 is CASGLGILTNSPLHF. The CDR3 nucleotides are TGTGCTAGTGGTCTCGGTATCTTGACAAATTCACCCCTCCACTTT.

The chain joins TRBV10-3 to TRBJ2-5; 8 nucleotides line up with TRBD1. Germline V gene sequence: CDR1 ENHRY, CDR2 SYGVKD. V gave up 5 bases and J gave up 5 bases; unmatched junction bases: 4. The CDR3 contains 13 residues. DNA of the CDR3: TGTGCCATCAGTCAGGGGGCTGGGGAGACCCAGTACTTC. It codes for CAISQGAGETQYF.

The rearrangement uses TRBV5-1 and TRBJ1-1, with D possibly matching TRBD1 (6 bases). The CDR3 consists of 14 residues. With 5 bases removed from V and 2 bases from J, the gap between germline ends came to 13 bases. Germline assignment: CDR1 SGHRS and CDR2 YFSETQ. DNA of the CDR3: TGCGCCAGCAGGTCAGGGGTTCAAAACACTGAAGCTTTCTTT. Its protein product is CASRSGVQNTEAFF.

The rearrangement links TRBV27 to TRBJ2-3; 10 positions agree with TRBD2. Trimming cost V 8 bases and J 0 bases; bases outside gene matches: 2. This CDR3 comprises 14 residues. Germline CDR1 reads MNHEY; CDR2 reads SMNVEV (reference sequence). CDR3: CASGLAASTDTQYF. CDR3 sequence (DNA): TGTGCCAGCGGACTAGCGGCTAGCACAGATACGCAGTATTTT.

The rearrangement joins TRBV28 to TRBJ2-5, with TRBD2 as a possible D gene (5 bases). The germline V gene has CDR1 MDHEN and CDR2 SYDVKM. The CDR3 has 13 residues. Trimming left V 3 bases short and J 7 bases short, with 12 bases between. The CDR3 DNA sequence: TGTGCCAGCAGTTTTCGCCCCGCGGGGACCCAGTACTTC. Translating it yields CASSFRPAGTQYF.

The V and J genes are TRBV5-1 and TRBJ1-2; maybe TRBD1 (5 bases). This CDR3 has 15 residues. Trimming cost V 0 bases and J 6 bases, with 15 bases left between them. From germline, CDR1 is SGHRS and CDR2 YFSETQ. The DNA of the CDR3 is TGCGCCAGCAGCTTGGAGTCAGCAGGGAATAATGGCTACACCTTC. This codes for CASSLESAGNNGYTF.

The CDR3, as DNA: TGTGCCAGCAGTGCAGGGACAGGGTCCTACGAGCAGTACTTC. Translation gives CASSAGTGSYEQYF. The V call is TRBV2, the J call TRBJ2-7; 9 nucleotides line up with TRBD1. V was clipped by 4 bases and J by 1 base; unmatched bases: 2. This CDR3 is built from 14 residues. Germline CDR1 SNHLY, CDR2 FYNNEI.

The chain couples TRBV9 to TRBJ2-2, with 8 bases matching TRBD2. V lost 0 bases and J lost 2; bases outside the gene matches: 3. Germline V gives CDR1 SGDLS, CDR2 YYNGEE. CDR3 length equals 16 residues. The CDR3 DNA reads TGTGCCAGCAGCGTAGCCGGGACTAGTAACACCGGGGAGCTGTTTTTT. Translated: CASSVAGTSNTGELFF.

This clone occurred once. The chain combines TRBV5-1 with TRBJ2-1; 7 bases map to TRBD2. Germline V gives CDR1 SGHRS, CDR2 YFSETQ. V was pared by 2 bases and J by 14 bases, with 4 bases of the junction left unmatched. CDR3 length: 11 residues. DNA for the CDR3: TGCGCCAGCAGCTTTGGGGGGGGGAAGTTCTTC. Translation gives CASSFGGGKFF.

The chain is built from TRBV10-3 and TRBJ2-7, with D perhaps matching TRBD1 (5 bases). CDR3 length: 13 amino acids. V gave up 4 bases and J gave up 2 bases, with 9 bases separating them. CDR1 ENHRY and CDR2 SYGVKD come from the germline V gene. CDR3 loop: CAISAQAAYEQYF. CDR3 nucleotides: TGTGCCATCAGTGCACAGGCAGCCTACGAGCAGTACTTC.

The gene calls are TRBV30 and TRBJ2-3, with 7 bases fitting TRBD2. CDR1 and CDR2 from the germline V gene are GTSNPN and SVGIG (reference sequence). After removal of 5 bases from V and 1 base from J, the junction contained 9 bases not matched to a gene. This CDR3 comprises 15 residues. The CDR3 bases are TGTGCCTGGGCCCCCGGGGGGAGGCGCACAGATACGCAGTATTTT. Residues: CAWAPGGRRTDTQYF.

The chain carries TRBV7-2 and TRBJ2-4; 8 bases are a match to TRBD1. Germline V gene data show CDR1 as SGHTA and CDR2 as FQGNSA. The CDR3 is made up of 15 amino acids. With 5 bases clipped from V and 6 bases from J, the junction kept 9 bases outside the gene matches. The chain's CDR3 is CASSSGQGLTNIQYF. DNA for the CDR3: TGTGCCAGCAGCAGCGGACAGGGCTTGACAAACATTCAGTACTTC.

Comment on this clone: One end of the junction fails to match germline, which may point to a read error. Different DNA sequences within this sample yield the same CDR3. The chain has TRBV19 and TRBJ2-7; 8 bases match TRBD2. Germline V gene sequence: CDR1 LNHDA, CDR2 SQIVND (reference sequence). The length of the CDR3 is 16 residues. CDR3 residues: CASSSRGLALEDEQYF. The CDR3 coding sequence is TGTGCCAGTAGTTCTCGCGGACTAGCTCTGGAGGACGAGCAGTATTTC.

The chain uses TRBV28 and TRBJ2-7; D perhaps matches TRBD1 (5 bases). The CDR3 loop spans 15 amino acids. Deletions cut 2 bases from V and 0 bases from J, with 11 bases between. Germline V CDR1 and CDR2: MDHEN, SYDVKM. The CDR3 is CASSLDSTNSYEQYF. In DNA, the CDR3 is TGTGCCAGCAGTTTAGACAGCACGAACTCCTACGAGCAGTACTTC.

CDR3 region: CSVEGLSPGASYEQYF. The CDR3, as DNA: TGCAGCGTTGAAGGGCTCTCACCGGGAGCCTCCTACGAGCAGTACTTC. The chain carries TRBV29-1 and TRBJ2-7; D is possibly TRBD2 (6 bases). The germline V gene has CDR1 SQVTM and CDR2 ANQGSEA. V was shortened by 1 base and J by 0 bases, with 16 bases between the two germline ends. This CDR3 is built from 16 residues.

Concerning this clone itself: One end of the junction is discordant with germline, which a read error may explain. The chain is built from TRBV7-7 and TRBJ2-3, with D possibly being TRBD2 (5 bases). This CDR3 has 15 residues. Germline V gene sequence: CDR1 SSHAT, CDR2 FNYEAQ (reference sequence). The CDR3 nucleotides are TGTGCTAGCAGCTTAACGGGGTTGGGCACAGATACGCAGTATTTT. It yields the protein CASSLTGLGTDTQYF.

The chain uses TRBV9 and TRBJ1-1, with D possibly matching TRBD1 (6 bases). Germline CDR1 SGDLS, CDR2 YYNGEE. The CDR3 has 15 residues. V was pared by 3 bases and J by 0 bases, with 12 bases between. CDR3 residues: CASSAQQGLNTEAFF. The CDR3 nucleotides are TGTGCCAGCAGCGCTCAACAGGGTTTGAACACTGAAGCTTTCTTT.

V gene TRBV9 combines with J gene TRBJ2-7; 7 bases map to TRBD2. CDR3 length equals 17 residues. CDR1 SGDLS and CDR2 YYNGEE come from the germline V gene. Trimming removed 6 bases from V and 4 bases from J; junction bases left unmatched: 19. The DNA for the CDR3 is TGTGCCAGCACCCCCAATCTGGGGGGAGGGCCGGGGTACGAGCAGTACTTC. This encodes CASTPNLGGGPGYEQYF.

This rearrangement joins TRBV10-3 to TRBJ2-2; weak D call: TRBD1 (5 bases). Trimming removed 7 bases from V and 6 bases from J, with 12 bases in between. CDR1 is ENHRY and CDR2 is SYGVKD in the germline V gene. This CDR3 spans 13 amino acids. CDR3 DNA sequence: TGTGCCATCAAACAGGCGGTGGCCGGGGAGCTGTTTTTT. Encoded protein: CAIKQAVAGELFF.

The chain recombines TRBV20-1 with TRBJ2-1, with D tentatively TRBD2 (7 bases). V was shortened by 6 bases and J by 14 bases, with 17 bases between the two germline ends. This CDR3 comprises 11 residues. Looked up from germline, CDR1 is DFQATT and CDR2 is SNEGSKA (reference sequence). CDR3 nucleotide sequence: TGCAGTGCCATCATGGGGGGGCCGGAGTTCTTC. Protein product: CSAIMGGPEFF.

This chain joins TRBV6-1 and TRBJ2-1, with 10 bases aligning to TRBD2. The CDR3 is 16 residues long. CDR1 is MNHNS, CDR2 SASEGT, per germline. The J segment lost 7 bases and the V segment lost 4 bases, leaving 10 bases of the junction unmatched. For the CDR3, the DNA is TGTGCCAGCAGTGTGCAAACTAGCGGGACCGTGAATGAGCAGTTCTTC. Protein product: CASSVQTSGTVNEQFF.

The V call is TRBV30, the J call TRBJ2-3, with TRBD1 matching over 12 bases. Germline trimming cut 4 bases from V and 7 bases from J; bases unmatched to any gene: 9. The CDR3 has 15 residues. Per the germline V gene, CDR1 is GTSNPN and CDR2 is SVGIG (reference sequence). CDR3 region: CAWNRGGQGANTQYF. The CDR3 coding sequence is TGTGCCTGGAACCGAGGGGGACAGGGGGCGAATACGCAGTATTTT.